This TCR beta chain comes out of a study of T cells in Graves' hyperthyroidism and ophthalmopathy. PBMCs stemmed from 10 ml fresh peripheral blood. Researchers amplified the TCR beta CDR3 regions from RNA transcripts. TCR CDR3 regions were first amplified by RT-PCR with HTBI primers. One entry per CDR3 protein results from TCRdb running MiXCR on the multiplex PCR reads. The repertoire has about 700,000 distinct CDR3 sequences, about 14% of them found once; the top ten carry 10% to 13%. Germline V gives CDR1 DFQATT, CDR2 SNEGSKA (reference sequence). V dropped 3 bases and J dropped 7; count of bases not matched to a gene: 5. The CDR3 is 13 amino acids.

Sequenced input: blood. The receptor's source is a woman aged 18-30 years with Graves' hyperthyroidism. This chain uses TRBV20-1 with TRBJ2-2; 7 positions match TRBD2. CDR3 DNA: TGCAGTGCTAGTCGGGGGGAGGGCGGGGAGCTGTTTTTT. Translated, it gives CSASRGEGGELFF.